The 30 T cell receptor beta chains reported below all come from one sample, sequenced in a study of blood T cell repertoires in COVID-19. Repertoires were generated with immunoSEQ multiplex PCR, while TCRdb's copy carries only in-frame clones and drops some. The sample consists of about 150,000 clones, more than 80% of them appearing once. Sequencing was done on a sample of peripheral blood. These receptors were taken from a man between 60 and 70 years old with acute or convalescent COVID-19.

This clone was observed a single time. The chain employs TRBV6-6 and TRBJ1-5; 7 bases match TRBD1. This CDR3 region has 13 residues. The V gene end was trimmed by 7 bases and the J gene end by 9 bases; junction bases not matched to a gene: 9. Germline V gene data show CDR1 as MNHNY and CDR2 as SVGAGI (reference sequence). CDR3 nucleotide sequence: TGTGCCAGCACCTCGACAGGGTTTGGGCCCCAGCATTTT. It yields the protein CASTSTGFGPQHF.

This clone was seen only once. The chain combines TRBV12-3 or TRBV12-4 with TRBJ2-7; tentatively, D is TRBD1 (5 bases). V lost 8 bases, J lost 6 bases, and 14 bases lay in between. The CDR3 is 12 amino acids. The CDR3 DNA is TGTGCCAGCGTCGCAGGGTCCGCCGAGCAGTACTTC. It is translated as CASVAGSAEQYF.

This chain links TRBV11-2 with TRBJ2-3; 8 bases match TRBD2. This CDR3 has 15 residues. J gave up 2 bases and V 5 bases, and 6 bases lay outside the gene matches. Germline CDR1 SGHAT, CDR2 FQNNGV. The DNA for the CDR3 is TGTGCCAGCAGCCGCCGGGGGGGCGACACAGATACGCAGTATTTT. Its protein product is CASSRRGGDTDTQYF.

CDR3: CASNPRSVANEKLFF. In DNA, the CDR3 is TGTGCCAGCAACCCACGGAGTGTGGCTAATGAAAAACTGTTTTTT. The chain is built from TRBV6-5 and TRBJ1-4; D gene unclear. Trimming took 7 bases from V and 3 from J, leaving 15 bases between them. Germline V lookup: CDR1 MNHEY, CDR2 SVGAGI. The CDR3 length is 15 residues.

Remarks on this clone: Different DNA sequences within this sample yield the same CDR3. The chain has TRBV5-1 and TRBJ1-1; D is ambiguous. The CDR3 has 13 amino acids. Trimming removed 2 bases from V and 0 bases from J, with 5 bases in between. The germline V gene has CDR1 SGHRS and CDR2 YFSETQ. The CDR3, as DNA: TGCGCCAGCAGCTTCCTTTTGAACACTGAAGCTTTCTTT. Amino acids: CASSFLLNTEAFF.

The genes are TRBV6-2 or TRBV6-3 and TRBJ1-1; D gene uncertain. V was clipped by 4 bases and J by 0 bases, with 9 bases between them. The CDR3 contains 14 residues. Germline V gene data show CDR1 as MNHEY and CDR2 as SVGEGT. In DNA, the CDR3 is TGTGCCAGCAGTTCCGGGTTCTTGAACACTGAAGCTTTCTTT. Translating it yields CASSSGFLNTEAFF.

V usage is TRBV4-1 and J usage is TRBJ2-1; 8 bases are shared with TRBD2. The V gene's germline CDR1 is MGHRA and CDR2 YSYEKL. This CDR3 is built from 17 residues. With 3 bases clipped from V and 3 bases from J, the junction kept 10 bases outside the gene matches. The CDR3 protein is CASSHPLGGAGYNEQFF. Here the CDR3 DNA reads TGCGCCAGCAGCCATCCCCTCGGGGGGGCGGGCTACAATGAGCAGTTCTTC.

This rearrangement joins TRBV9 to TRBJ1-6; 11 bases align to TRBD1. V trimming: 3 bases; J trimming: 14 bases; junction bases outside the gene matches: 7. Germline V gives CDR1 SGDLS, CDR2 YYNGEE. This CDR3 region has 14 residues. The CDR3 loop is CASSAGDRGSTLHF. For the CDR3, the DNA is TGTGCCAGCAGCGCCGGGGACAGGGGGAGCACCCTCCACTTT.

V usage is TRBV27 and J usage is TRBJ1-6; 7 bases are shared with TRBD1. Germline lookup yields CDR1 MNHEY and CDR2 SMNVEV (reference sequence). The CDR3 is 14 amino acids. The V gene end was trimmed by 5 bases and the J gene end by 7 bases; junction bases not matched to a gene: 5. The CDR3 region is CASSPGTANSPLHF. In DNA, the CDR3 is TGTGCCAGCAGTCCCGGGACAGCGAATTCACCCCTCCACTTT.

The chain carries TRBV7-8 and TRBJ1-5, with D possibly being TRBD1 (5 bases). CDR1 SGHVS and CDR2 FQNEAQ come from the germline V gene. V lost 0 bases, J lost 5 bases, and 14 bases lay in between. CDR3 length: 16 residues. The DNA for the CDR3 is TGTGCCAGCAGCTTAGCGCTTCGGGGGGACCATCAGCCCCAGCATTTT. It encodes CASSLALRGDHQPQHF.

J is TRBJ2-2 and V is TRBV4-3; possibly TRBD1 for D (6 bases). Germline V gene sequence: CDR1 LGHNA, CDR2 YSLEER. The CDR3 spans 16 residues. The germline V and J ends were trimmed by 3 bases and 0 bases, with 11 bases remaining between them. In nucleotides, the CDR3 is TGCGCCAGCAGCCAGTCAGGACAGTCGAACACCGGGGAGCTGTTTTTT. This codes for CASSQSGQSNTGELFF.

The chain is built from TRBV5-1 and TRBJ1-1; 7 bases line up with TRBD1. Germline CDR1 and CDR2: SGHRS and YFSETQ. V lost 3 bases and J lost 4; bases outside the gene matches: 6. This CDR3 spans 14 amino acids. The CDR3 DNA sequence: TGCGCCAGCAGCTCTGTAGGGGGCACCACTGAAGCTTTCTTT. Protein product: CASSSVGGTTEAFF.

This chain joins TRBV7-9 and TRBJ1-2, with D unresolved. CDR3 length: 13 amino acids. Trimming removed 6 bases from V and 2 bases from J, with 10 bases in between. CDR1 and CDR2 (germline): SEHNR, FQNEAQ (reference sequence). This chain's CDR3 is CASSQNVNYGYTF. CDR3 in DNA: TGTGCCAGCAGTCAGAACGTCAACTATGGCTACACCTTC.

The chain employs TRBV7-2 and TRBJ2-2; D might be TRBD1 (6 bases). Germline CDR1 SGHTA, CDR2 FQGNSA. Trimming took 5 bases from V and 8 from J, leaving 24 bases between them. The CDR3 runs to 17 residues. This chain's CDR3 is CASSLEVYRARAGELFF. The CDR3 region has the DNA TGTGCCAGCAGCCTTGAGGTGTACAGGGCGAGGGCAGGGGAGCTGTTTTTT.

This chain connects TRBV3-1 (or the pseudogene TRBV3-2) to TRBJ1-2; possibly TRBD1 for D (5 bases). V lost 5 bases and J lost 7, with 11 bases in between. The length of the CDR3 is 12 residues. Looked up from germline, CDR1 is LGHDT and CDR2 is YNNKEL (reference sequence). The CDR3 protein is CASSTGLSGYTF. The CDR3 bases are TGTGCCAGCAGCACGGGACTTTCTGGCTACACCTTC.

A word on this clone: The germline gene is not matched at one end of the junction; a read error may be the cause. The chain is built from TRBV5-1 and TRBJ2-7, with 10 nucleotides matching TRBD2. The V gene's germline CDR1 is SGHRS and CDR2 YFSETQ. The CDR3 loop spans 14 amino acids. CDR3 region: CARSASGGAGEQYF. DNA of the CDR3: TGCGCCCGCAGCGCCAGCGGGGGGGCGGGGGAGCAGTACTTC.

The V gene is TRBV7-2, the J gene TRBJ2-7; TRBD1 matches 7 bases. The CDR3 totals 16 residues. Germline V CDR1 and CDR2: SGHTA, FQGNSA. V lost 3 bases, J lost 5 bases, and 13 bases stayed unmatched. This CDR3 is CASSFIRLQGSHEQYF. The CDR3 DNA reads TGTGCCAGCAGCTTTATTCGTTTACAGGGGTCCCACGAGCAGTACTTC.

The V call is TRBV27, the J call TRBJ1-5; 9 nucleotides align to TRBD1. Per germline, CDR1 MNHEY and CDR2 SMNVEV (reference sequence). There are 14 residues in the CDR3. V shed 8 bases, J shed 6 bases, and the junction held 8 bases outside the gene matches. CDR3: CASRDRERGQPQHF. The CDR3 coding sequence is TGTGCCAGCCGGGACAGGGAACGGGGTCAGCCCCAGCATTTT.

V and J are TRBV12-5 and TRBJ1-1; 7 bases are shared with TRBD1. The CDR3 runs 14 residues. Per the germline V gene, CDR1 is LGHNT and CDR2 is FRNRAP. The V gene end was trimmed by 6 bases and the J gene end by 8 bases; junction bases not matched to a gene: 12. The CDR3 bases are TGTGCTAGTGGCCTAAACACAGGGGTGAGGGAAGCTTTCTTT. Its protein is CASGLNTGVREAFF.

The chain employs TRBV9 and TRBJ1-1; D is unresolved. The CDR3 has 14 residues. The V end lost 0 bases, the J end lost 3 bases, and 9 bases lay between the germline ends. From germline, CDR1 is SGDLS and CDR2 YYNGEE. Here the CDR3 reads CASSVGSSDTEAFF. CDR3 coding DNA: TGTGCCAGCAGCGTAGGGAGTTCGGACACTGAAGCTTTCTTT.

The genes are TRBV6-4 and TRBJ1-4, with D possibly being TRBD1 (6 bases). Germline-derived CDR1 and CDR2 are MRHNA and SNTAGT. This CDR3 has 13 residues. The V end was cut by 7 bases, the J end by 7 bases, with 13 bases between. The CDR3 sequence is CASKPGGREKLFF. CDR3 nucleotide sequence: TGTGCCAGCAAACCGGGGGGCCGTGAAAAACTGTTTTTT.

The rearrangement links TRBV5-4 to TRBJ2-7; TRBD1 agrees at 9 bases. Germline trimming cut 4 bases from V and 4 bases from J; bases unmatched to any gene: 9. Looked up from germline, CDR1 is SGHNT and CDR2 is YYREEE (reference sequence). The CDR3 totals 15 residues. CDR3 nucleotide sequence: TGTGCCAGCAGCCTGGGGACAGGGAGGGAGTACGAGCAGTACTTC. It yields the protein CASSLGTGREYEQYF.

In the case of this clone: Other DNA sequences in this sample translate to the same CDR3. The V call is TRBV24-1, the J call TRBJ2-7; D is unresolved. The germline V gene has CDR1 KGHDR and CDR2 SFDVKD. This CDR3 is 11 amino acids long. The ends were cut back, 3 bases at V and 3 bases at J, with 2 bases in the middle. CDR3 amino acids: CATSDHYEQYF. CDR3 DNA sequence: TGTGCCACCAGTGATCACTACGAGCAGTACTTC.

The chain carries TRBV10-1 and TRBJ2-3; the match to TRBD2 covers 7 bases. The CDR3 covers 13 residues. Germline V gene data show CDR1 as WNHNN and CDR2 as SYGVQD (reference sequence). J lost 5 bases, V lost 8 bases, and 7 bases had no gene match. The CDR3: CASQDGGRDTQYF. In DNA, the CDR3 is TGCGCCAGCCAGGACGGCGGGAGAGATACGCAGTATTTT.

The genes are TRBV5-1 and TRBJ1-2; 7 positions agree with TRBD1. This CDR3 is built from 15 residues. V was pared by 4 bases and J by 5 bases, with 11 bases of the junction left unmatched. Germline V gene lookup returns CDR1 SGHRS and CDR2 YFSETQ. The CDR3 spells CASSPGLDRLYGYTF. The DNA of the CDR3 is TGCGCCAGCAGCCCTGGTCTGGACAGGTTATATGGCTACACCTTC.

The rearrangement joins TRBV4-1 to TRBJ2-7; D is unresolved. CDR1 MGHRA and CDR2 YSYEKL come from the germline V gene. V was clipped by 1 base and J by 0 bases, with 10 bases between them. The CDR3 is 15 amino acids. Written as DNA, the CDR3 is TGCGCCAGCAGCCAAGTTGCGGCGAGCTCCTACGAGCAGTACTTC. This translates into CASSQVAASSYEQYF.

V usage is TRBV3-1 (or the pseudogene TRBV3-2) and J usage is TRBJ1-1, with D possibly TRBD1 on 5 matching bases. Looked up from germline, CDR1 is LGHDT and CDR2 is YNNKEL (reference sequence). Between the trimmed V and J ends, which lost 3 bases and 1 base, there was a span of 15 bases. This CDR3 contains 16 residues. CDR3 protein: CASSQHGGRGNTEAFF. The CDR3 region has the DNA TGTGCCAGCAGCCAGCACGGAGGGAGGGGGAACACTGAAGCTTTCTTT.

The chain has TRBV6-1 and TRBJ2-7, with D unclear. V dropped 3 bases and J dropped 2 bases, with 8 bases sitting between them. This CDR3 is built from 13 residues. Per the germline V gene, CDR1 is MNHNS and CDR2 is SASEGT. CDR3 sequence: CASSDVTPYEQYF. The DNA of the CDR3 is TGTGCCAGCAGTGATGTCACACCCTACGAGCAGTACTTC.

The J gene is TRBJ1-1, the V gene TRBV30; D gene unclear. Germline V gene sequence: CDR1 GTSNPN, CDR2 SVGIG (reference sequence). Trimming removed 7 bases at V and 5 bases at J, with 17 bases between. The CDR3 sequence is 13 residues long. The chain's CDR3 is CAFRHQPLTEAFF. CDR3 coding DNA: TGTGCCTTTAGACACCAGCCTTTAACTGAAGCTTTCTTT.

The V call is TRBV3-1 (or the pseudogene TRBV3-2), the J call TRBJ1-5, with D unresolved. The V and J ends lost 1 base and 9 bases respectively, with 7 bases between them. CDR3 length equals 12 residues. Germline CDR1 is LGHDT and CDR2 is YNNKEL (reference sequence). Here the CDR3 reads CASSQGFGPQHF. CDR3 nucleotides: TGTGCCAGCAGCCAAGGTTTCGGGCCCCAGCATTTT.